The 27 T cell receptor beta chains given below trace back to one sample, sequenced in a study of T cells in Graves' hyperthyroidism and ophthalmopathy. Using RNA transcripts as the source, TCR beta CDR3 regions were amplified. Using the HTBI primer set, a first-round RT-PCR was run on the TCR CDR3. MiXCR, run by TCRdb on the multiplex PCR reads, gives a single entry per CDR3 protein. The sample shows about 500,000 distinct CDR3 sequences, 17% of them seen only once. What was sequenced was blood. The source of these receptors is a woman younger than 35 with Graves' ophthalmopathy.

Note on this clonotype: An end of the junction differs from the germline gene, which may be a read error. The chain recombines TRBV7-3 with TRBJ2-1; 11 bases align to TRBD2. This CDR3 has 19 amino acids. Germline CDR1 and CDR2: SGHTA and FQGTGA. CDR3 sequence (DNA): TGCGCCAGCAGCCAAATACTAGCGGGAGTCCTTAGCTCCTACAATGAGCAGTTCTTC. It codes for CASSQILAGVLSSYNEQFF.

This clonotype was seen repeatedly, ten times or more. This rearrangement joins TRBV28 to TRBJ2-1; 9 bases match TRBD2. The CDR3 covers 15 residues. V trimming: 5 bases; J trimming: 8 bases; junction bases outside the gene matches: 10. From germline, CDR1 is MDHEN and CDR2 SYDVKM. The CDR3 sequence is CASSHAGGANYEQFF. In DNA, the CDR3 is TGTGCCAGCAGTCATGCGGGAGGGGCTAACTATGAGCAGTTCTTC.

This clonotype was counted many times. The chain recombines TRBV20-1 with TRBJ1-6; 7 bases map to TRBD1. CDR3 length equals 14 residues. CDR1 and CDR2 (germline): DFQATT, SNEGSKA (reference sequence). V was pared by 5 bases and J by 5 bases, with 6 bases of the junction left unmatched. The CDR3 nucleotides are TGCAGTGCTCCAGGGACAGAAAATAATTCACCCCTCCACTTT. The encoded protein is CSAPGTENNSPLHF.

This clonotype was counted many times. DNA for the CDR3: TGTGCCATTAACTACTCCCAGGGGACCACCTACGAGCAGTACTTC. Translation: CAINYSQGTTYEQYF. The chain employs TRBV6-1 and TRBJ2-7; D perhaps matches TRBD1 (6 bases). Between the trimmed V and J ends, which lost 10 bases and 2 bases, there was a span of 21 bases. The V gene's germline CDR1 is MNHNS and CDR2 SASEGT. The CDR3 has 15 residues.

This clonotype was seen only a few times. The rearrangement links TRBV27 to TRBJ1-6, with TRBD1 matching over 7 bases. The germline V gene has CDR1 MNHEY and CDR2 SMNVEV (reference sequence). The V segment lost 5 bases and the J segment 6 bases; nucleotides outside the gene matches: 7. CDR3 length equals 15 residues. In nucleotides, the CDR3 is TGTGCCAGCAGTCCCCGAAAGGGGGCTAATTCACCCCTCCACTTT. Translating it yields CASSPRKGANSPLHF.

Turning to this clonotype: One end of the junction is discordant with germline, which a read error may explain. The J gene is TRBJ2-6, the V gene TRBV5-1, with 7 bases lining up with TRBD1. The V gene's germline CDR1 is SGHRS and CDR2 YFSETQ. The CDR3 covers 16 residues. This CDR3 reads CASSYEDRAGANALTF. Here the CDR3 DNA reads TGCGCCAGCAGCTATGAAGACAGGGCTGGGGCCAACGCCCTGACTTTC.

In this sample, this clonotype turned up many times. For the CDR3, the DNA is TGTGCCAGCAGCCAAGGGGAGTGGGCAGAAAAACTGTTTTTT. This sequence encodes CASSQGEWAEKLFF. The chain carries TRBV3-1 and TRBJ1-4; D gene ambiguous. The ends were cut back, 1 base at V and 8 bases at J, with 11 bases in the middle. This CDR3 contains 14 residues. Germline V lookup: CDR1 LGHDT, CDR2 YNNKEL (reference sequence).

This clonotype was seen many times. This chain connects TRBV7-9 to TRBJ2-5; 7 nucleotides line up with TRBD1. V gave up 1 base and J gave up 4 bases; unmatched junction bases: 6. This CDR3 has 15 residues. Germline-derived CDR1 and CDR2 are SEHNR and FQNEAQ (reference sequence). CDR3 residues: CASSLGDREGETQYF. The CDR3 nucleotides are TGTGCCAGCAGCTTAGGAGACAGGGAAGGAGAGACCCAGTACTTC.

The sample holds many counts of this clonotype. The chain is built from TRBV6-1 and TRBJ2-5, with D uncertain. CDR3 length equals 16 residues. Germline V gene sequence: CDR1 MNHNS, CDR2 SASEGT. Trimming took off 6 bases at V and 1 base at J, with 18 bases between the two ends. The CDR3 is CASSPWAPATQETQYF. CDR3 bases: TGTGCCAGCAGCCCCTGGGCCCCGGCCACCCAAGAGACCCAGTACTTC.

The sample holds many counts of this clonotype. The rearrangement joins TRBV2 to TRBJ2-1; 16 nucleotides line up with TRBD2. Trimming at V came to 6 bases and at J to 2 bases, leaving 7 bases not matched to a gene. The germline V gene has CDR1 SNHLY and CDR2 FYNNEI. The CDR3 contains 18 residues. The CDR3: CASSGGLAGGPPYNEQFF. Here the CDR3 DNA reads TGTGCCAGCAGCGGGGGACTAGCGGGAGGGCCCCCCTACAATGAGCAGTTCTTC.

This chain uses TRBV19 with TRBJ2-5; 8 bases fit TRBD1. V trimming: 3 bases; J trimming: 4 bases; junction bases outside the gene matches: 7. CDR1 is LNHDA, CDR2 SQIVND, per germline (reference sequence). CDR3 length: 15 amino acids. The chain's CDR3 is CASSMPGGAGETQYF. For the CDR3, the DNA is TGTGCCAGTAGTATGCCAGGGGGCGCGGGAGAGACCCAGTACTTC.

This clonotype was observed many times. The chain joins TRBV7-3 to TRBJ2-3; D remains unclear. Per germline, CDR1 SGHTA and CDR2 FQGTGA. V was trimmed by 4 bases and J by 4 bases, leaving 12 bases between them. The CDR3 covers 14 residues. CDR3 residues: CASSSSTLADTQYF. Written as DNA, the CDR3 is TGTGCCAGCAGCTCATCCACTCTGGCAGATACGCAGTATTTT. Supplemented by reference TRBV7-3 and TRBJ2-3, the full variable domain reads GAGVSQTPSNKVTEKGKYVELRCDPISGHTALYWYRQSLGQGPEFLIYFQGTGAADDSGLPNDRFFAVRPEGSVSTLKIQRTERGDSAVYLCASSSSTLADTQYFGPGTRLTVL.

This clonotype has only a few counts. The chain uses TRBV16 and TRBJ2-2; possibly TRBD2 for D (6 bases). Germline loops: CDR1 KGHSY, CDR2 FQNENV. The CDR3 is 17 amino acids. Trimming removed 4 bases at V and 6 bases at J, with 21 bases between. CDR3 residues: CASSPTPGGTIAGELFF. The CDR3 region has the DNA TGTGCCAGCAGCCCAACGCCCGGCGGGACCATCGCCGGGGAGCTGTTTTTT.

This clonotype has only a few counts. This rearrangement joins TRBV5-1 to TRBJ1-2, with D possibly being TRBD1 (5 bases). V gave up 1 base and J gave up 7 bases, with 11 bases separating them. The CDR3 loop spans 13 amino acids. CDR1 and CDR2 from the germline V gene are SGHRS and YFSETQ. The CDR3 loop is CASSLQGTGGYTF. CDR3 sequence (DNA): TGCGCCAGCAGCTTGCAGGGCACGGGTGGCTACACCTTC.

There are many counts of this clonotype. The chain recombines TRBV2 with TRBJ2-7; D is ambiguous. The V end lost 1 base, the J end lost 2 bases, and 6 bases lay between the germline ends. The CDR3 contains 13 residues. CDR1 and CDR2 from the germline V gene are SNHLY and FYNNEI. In nucleotides, the CDR3 is TGTGCCAGCAGTGAAGGAGTGGCCTACGAGCAGTACTTC. Its protein is CASSEGVAYEQYF.

This clonotype was found many times. V is TRBV7-3 and J is TRBJ2-5; TRBD2 aligns across 8 bases. Trimming cost V 5 bases and J 4 bases; bases outside gene matches: 12. There are 16 residues in the CDR3. The germline V gene has CDR1 SGHTA and CDR2 FQGTGA. The CDR3 here is CASSPSGLGGAETQYF. CDR3 nucleotides: TGTGCCAGCAGCCCCTCGGGACTAGGGGGAGCAGAGACCCAGTACTTC.

This clonotype was detected a few times. The genes are TRBV5-8 and TRBJ2-7; D unresolved. V was shortened by 2 bases and J by 3 bases, with 12 bases between the two germline ends. CDR1 is SGHTS, CDR2 YDEGEE, per germline. The CDR3 consists of 14 residues. The CDR3 sequence: CASSFERWGYEQYF. CDR3 coding DNA: TGTGCCAGCAGCTTTGAGAGGTGGGGCTACGAGCAGTACTTC.

The chain carries TRBV28 and TRBJ2-7; 7 bases map to TRBD1. After removal of 5 bases from V and 1 base from J, the junction contained 11 bases not matched to a gene. Germline V gene sequence: CDR1 MDHEN, CDR2 SYDVKM. The CDR3 contains 16 residues. CDR3 sequence: CASSALNRGPSYEQYF. CDR3 coding DNA: TGTGCCAGCAGTGCACTCAACAGGGGACCATCCTACGAGCAGTACTTC.

This clonotype came up many times. The CDR3 is CASSRQGDYEQYF. CDR3 sequence (DNA): TGTGCCAGCAGCCGACAGGGGGACTACGAGCAGTACTTC. V usage is TRBV28 and J usage is TRBJ2-7; 9 nucleotides line up with TRBD1. Losses at the gene ends were 6 bases for V and 3 bases for J; bases not matched to a gene: 3. CDR1 is MDHEN, CDR2 SYDVKM, per germline. This CDR3 has 13 amino acids. Complete variable domain (other parts from reference TRBV28 and TRBJ2-7): DVKVTQSSRYLVKRTGEKVFLECVQDMDHENMFWYRQDPGLGLRLIYFSYDVKMKEKGDIPEGYSVSREKKERFSLILESASTNQTSMYLCASSRQGDYEQYFGPGTRLTVT.

This chain uses TRBV5-1 with TRBJ2-5; 7 nucleotides align to TRBD1. V lost 4 bases, J lost 2 bases, and 11 bases stayed unmatched. Germline values: CDR1 SGHRS, CDR2 YFSETQ. The CDR3 totals 16 residues. The DNA for the CDR3 is TGCGCCAGCAGCCTGTGGACAGGCTGGGGGCAAGAGACCCAGTACTTC. Translation gives CASSLWTGWGQETQYF.

This clonotype was recorded at least ten times. This chain joins TRBV11-2 and TRBJ2-3, with 7 bases lining up with TRBD1. Germline V CDR1 and CDR2: SGHAT, FQNNGV. The V and J ends lost 0 bases and 4 bases, in that order; junction bases with no gene match: 1. This CDR3 contains 14 residues. DNA of the CDR3: TGTGCCAGCAGCTTAGAGACAGGGTCAGATACGCAGTATTTT. Translation gives CASSLETGSDTQYF.

This clonotype showed up many times. The gene calls are TRBV27 and TRBJ2-7; 11 nucleotides align to TRBD1. After removal of 4 bases from V and 6 bases from J, the junction contained 11 bases not matched to a gene. This CDR3 is 16 amino acids long. Germline V gives CDR1 MNHEY, CDR2 SMNVEV (reference sequence). CDR3 amino acids: CASSSFVGQGESEQYF. The CDR3 DNA is TGTGCCAGCAGTTCTTTTGTGGGACAGGGGGAGTCCGAGCAGTACTTC.

This clonotype was picked up many times. This rearrangement joins TRBV6-2 or TRBV6-3 to TRBJ2-7; TRBD2 matches at 10 bases. Trimming removed 7 bases from V and 5 bases from J; junction bases left unmatched: 11. Germline V gene data show CDR1 as MNHEY and CDR2 as SVGEGT. This CDR3 has 15 residues. DNA of the CDR3: TGTGCCAGCACCCCCTGGACTAGCGGAACTAACGAGCAGTACTTC. Translated, it gives CASTPWTSGTNEQYF.

This clonotype was seen at least ten times. This chain uses TRBV29-1 with TRBJ2-5; weak D call: TRBD1 (5 bases). Trimming left V 0 bases short and J 4 bases short, with 15 bases between. Germline CDR1 is SQVTM and CDR2 is ANQGSEA. The CDR3 runs 15 residues. The CDR3 nucleotides read TGCAGCGTTGAAGATCCCAGGGTGGAAGGAGAGACCCAGTACTTC. Its protein is CSVEDPRVEGETQYF. The whole variable domain, filled in from reference TRBV29-1 and TRBJ2-5, reads SAVISQKPSRDICQRGTSLTIQCQVDSQVTMMFWYRQQPGQSLTLIATANQGSEATYESGFVIDKFPISRPNLTFSTLTVSNMSPEDSSIYLCSVEDPRVEGETQYFGPGTRLLVL.

This clonotype was observed many times. The rearrangement links TRBV9 to TRBJ2-1; TRBD1 agrees at 11 bases. Trimming took 4 bases from V and 9 from J; bases not matched to a gene: 6. Per germline, CDR1 SGDLS and CDR2 YYNGEE. The CDR3 is 14 amino acids. CDR3 amino acids: CASSPRTGGTEQFF. The CDR3 nucleotides read TGTGCCAGCAGCCCTCGGACAGGGGGCACTGAGCAGTTCTTC.

Comments on this clonotype: Germline and junction disagree at one end, which may indicate a read error. The chain recombines TRBV30 with TRBJ1-1; no clear D. The CDR3 loop spans 12 amino acids. From germline, CDR1 is GTSNPN and CDR2 SVGIG (reference sequence). The CDR3 reads CAWSLRNTEVFF. CDR3 bases: TGTGCCTGGAGCTTGAGAAACACTGAAGTTTTCTTT.

This clonotype was detected a few times. The chain recombines TRBV2 with TRBJ2-2; no firm D call. V lost 1 base to trimming and J lost 10 bases, with 4 bases between them. The germline gives CDR1 SNHLY, CDR2 FYNNEI. CDR3 length equals 11 residues. CDR3 DNA sequence: TGTGCCAGCAGTGAAGTTGTGGAGCTGTTTTTT. Translated, it gives CASSEVVELFF.